Presented here are 5 T cell receptor beta chains from one specimen sequenced in a study of somatic mutations in cytotoxic T cells in rheumatoid arthritis. Only in-frame clones appear in the TCRdb table, and some are missing; sequencing was by immunoSEQ multiplex PCR. The sample lists around 15,000 clones, roughly three quarters occurring once. The sequenced sample was CD8+ T cells sorted from blood. These receptors were obtained from an adult with rheumatoid arthritis.

The chain carries TRBV7-3 and TRBJ2-3, with D perhaps given as TRBD1 or TRBD2 (5 bases each). Germline assignment: CDR1 SGHTA and CDR2 FQGTGA. Trimming pared 3 bases from V and 4 bases from J, leaving 11 bases between. The CDR3 spans 14 residues. CDR3 sequence (DNA): TGTGCCAGCAGCTTGGGGGTTCGATCAGATACGCAGTATTTT. It codes for CASSLGVRSDTQYF.

This chain connects TRBV9 to TRBJ2-1; 8 bases match TRBD2. The V segment lost 0 bases and the J segment 6 bases; nucleotides outside the gene matches: 5. CDR3 size: 15 residues. In germline, CDR1 is SGDLS, CDR2 YYNGEE. Written as DNA, the CDR3 is TGTGCCAGCAGCGTAGCGGGGGGACTAGTCAATGAGCAGTTCTTC. Protein sequence: CASSVAGGLVNEQFF.

This clone was counted a single time. The chain couples TRBV18 to TRBJ1-6; 10 positions match TRBD1. The CDR3 has 17 amino acids. In germline, CDR1 is KGHSH, CDR2 LQKENI. With 2 bases clipped from V and 1 base from J, the junction kept 2 bases outside the gene matches. The DNA of the CDR3 is TGTGCCAGCTCACCAGGGACAGGGGCTTCCTATAATTCACCCCTCCACTTT. Its protein is CASSPGTGASYNSPLHF.

This chain uses TRBV19 with TRBJ2-2, with 8 bases fitting TRBD1. V lost 7 bases and J lost 7; bases outside the gene matches: 14. Looked up from germline, CDR1 is LNHDA and CDR2 is SQIVND (reference sequence). The CDR3 runs 16 residues. CDR3 protein: CASTPLPQGAHGELFF. The CDR3 DNA is TGTGCCAGTACCCCTCTACCTCAGGGGGCGCACGGGGAGCTGTTTTTT.

This clone was recorded a few times. The V gene is TRBV7-9, the J gene TRBJ1-1, with D uncertain. V dropped 2 bases and J dropped 6 bases, with 4 bases sitting between them. Germline V gene lookup returns CDR1 SEHNR and CDR2 FQNEAQ (reference sequence). The CDR3 has 11 residues. CDR3 DNA: TGTGCCAGCAGCTTATCCGCTGAAGCTTTCTTT. Translation gives CASSLSAEAFF.